The present T cell receptor (beta chain) was sequenced within a study of siplizumab effects on memory and regulatory T cells. Whole-study results and caveats: Among mappable alloreactive CD4+ clones, the Treg-derived fraction averaged 68.8% with siplizumab versus about 25% in controls. Naive versus memory phenotype went unassigned for roughly 80-96% of proliferating CD4+ or CD8+ clones.

Of note for this clone: Its cognate antigen is unknown.

Germline V gene data show CDR1 as PRHDT and CDR2 as FYEKMQ (reference sequence). The length of the CDR3 is 12 residues. Trimming took off 4 bases at V and 5 bases at J, with 8 bases between the two ends. The data were produced by immunoSEQ multiplex PCR, yet TCRdb's version contains in-frame clones alone and is incomplete. The sample gives about 50,000 clones, roughly 87% of which show up once; 0.35% is in the top ten. For a few donor pairs, CD4+ naive/memory and CD8+ naive/effector-memory/TEMRA unstimulated subsets were also sequenced. This TCR was recovered from a human donor in good health. The material sequenced was naive CD8+ T cells sorted from blood. The genes are TRBV13 and TRBJ1-1; no firm D call. CDR3 amino acids: CASSSQRTEAFF. For the CDR3, the DNA is TGTGCCAGCAGCTCCCAGCGGACTGAAGCTTTCTTT.